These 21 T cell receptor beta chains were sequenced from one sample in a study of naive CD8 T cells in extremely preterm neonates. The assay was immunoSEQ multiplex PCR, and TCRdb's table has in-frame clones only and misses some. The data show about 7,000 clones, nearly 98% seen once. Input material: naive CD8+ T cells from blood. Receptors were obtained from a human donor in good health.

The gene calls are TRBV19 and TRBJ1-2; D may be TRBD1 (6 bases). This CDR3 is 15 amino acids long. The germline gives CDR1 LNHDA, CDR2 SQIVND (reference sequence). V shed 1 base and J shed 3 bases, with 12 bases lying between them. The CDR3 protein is CASSIAWTAHYGYTF. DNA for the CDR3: TGTGCCAGTAGTATAGCTTGGACAGCTCACTATGGCTACACCTTC.

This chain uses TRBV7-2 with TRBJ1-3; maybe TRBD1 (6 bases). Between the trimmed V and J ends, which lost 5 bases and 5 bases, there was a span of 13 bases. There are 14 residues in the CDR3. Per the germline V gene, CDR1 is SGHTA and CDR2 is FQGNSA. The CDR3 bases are TGTGCCAGCAGCCCCCAGGGGCCTCGAAACACCATATATTTT. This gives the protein CASSPQGPRNTIYF.

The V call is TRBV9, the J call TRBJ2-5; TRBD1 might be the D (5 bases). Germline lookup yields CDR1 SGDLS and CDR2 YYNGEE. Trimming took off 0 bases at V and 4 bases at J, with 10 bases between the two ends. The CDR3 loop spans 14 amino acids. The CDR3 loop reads CASSVAVQGETQYF. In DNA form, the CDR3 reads TGTGCCAGCAGCGTAGCTGTTCAGGGAGAGACCCAGTACTTC.

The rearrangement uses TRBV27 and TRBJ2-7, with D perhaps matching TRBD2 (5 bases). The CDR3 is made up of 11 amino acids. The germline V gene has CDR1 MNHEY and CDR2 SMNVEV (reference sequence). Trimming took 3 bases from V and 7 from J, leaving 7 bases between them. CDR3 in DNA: TGTGCCAGCAGTTTTGGCGGGGAGCAGTACTTC. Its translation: CASSFGGEQYF.

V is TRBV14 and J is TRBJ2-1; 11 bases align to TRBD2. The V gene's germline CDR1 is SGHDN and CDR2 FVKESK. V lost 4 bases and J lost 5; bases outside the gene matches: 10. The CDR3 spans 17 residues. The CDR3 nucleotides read TGTGCCAGCAGCCCCCGACTAGCGGGACTTATTAACAATGAGCAGTTCTTC. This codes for CASSPRLAGLINNEQFF.

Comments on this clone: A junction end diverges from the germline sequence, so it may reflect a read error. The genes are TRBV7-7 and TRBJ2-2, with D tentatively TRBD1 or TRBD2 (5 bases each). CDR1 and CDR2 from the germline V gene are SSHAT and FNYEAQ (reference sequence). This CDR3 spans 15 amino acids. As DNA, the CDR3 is TGTGCTAGCAGCTTAGGGGCCGCGGGCCCCGGGGAGCTGTTTTTT. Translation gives CASSLGAAGPGELFF.

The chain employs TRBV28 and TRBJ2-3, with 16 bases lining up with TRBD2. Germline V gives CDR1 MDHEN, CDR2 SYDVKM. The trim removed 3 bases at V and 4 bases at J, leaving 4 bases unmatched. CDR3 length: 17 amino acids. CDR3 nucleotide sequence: TGTGCCAGCAGTTTCCTCGGGACTAGCGGGGGGGCAGATACGCAGTATTTT. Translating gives CASSFLGTSGGADTQYF.

The CDR3 here is CASSVAGISDEQFF. CDR3 coding DNA: TGTGCCAGCAGCGTAGCAGGTATTAGCGATGAGCAGTTCTTC. This chain links TRBV9 with TRBJ2-1; weak D call: TRBD2 (5 bases). Trimming removed 0 bases from V and 8 bases from J, with 12 bases in between. This CDR3 contains 14 residues. Germline CDR1 and CDR2: SGDLS and YYNGEE.

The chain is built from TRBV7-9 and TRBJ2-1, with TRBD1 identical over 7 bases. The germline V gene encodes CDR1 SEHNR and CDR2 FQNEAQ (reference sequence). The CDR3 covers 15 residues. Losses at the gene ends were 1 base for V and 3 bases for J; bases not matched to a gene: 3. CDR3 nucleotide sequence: TGTGCCAGCAGCTTAGTAGGGGGCTACTACAATGAGCAGTTCTTC. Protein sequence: CASSLVGGYYNEQFF.

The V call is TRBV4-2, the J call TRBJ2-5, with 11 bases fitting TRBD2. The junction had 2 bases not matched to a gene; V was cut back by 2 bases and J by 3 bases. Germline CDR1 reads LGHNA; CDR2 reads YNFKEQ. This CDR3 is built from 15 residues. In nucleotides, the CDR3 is TGTGCCAGCAGCCAACTTAGCGGGGGGGAAGAGACCCAGTACTTC. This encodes CASSQLSGGEETQYF.

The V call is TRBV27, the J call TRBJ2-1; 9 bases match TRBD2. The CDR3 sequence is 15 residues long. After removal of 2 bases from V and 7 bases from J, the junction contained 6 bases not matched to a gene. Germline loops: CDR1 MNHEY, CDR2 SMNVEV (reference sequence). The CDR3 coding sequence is TGTGCCAGCAGTTTAGGTGGCGGGGGGGCGAATGAGCAGTTCTTC. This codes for CASSLGGGGANEQFF.

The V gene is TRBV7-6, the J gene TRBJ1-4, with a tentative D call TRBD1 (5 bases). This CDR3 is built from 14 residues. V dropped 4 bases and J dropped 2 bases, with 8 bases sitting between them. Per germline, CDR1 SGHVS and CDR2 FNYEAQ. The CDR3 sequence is CASSSRDTNEKLFF. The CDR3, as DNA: TGTGCCAGCAGCTCCAGGGATACTAATGAAAAACTGTTTTTT.

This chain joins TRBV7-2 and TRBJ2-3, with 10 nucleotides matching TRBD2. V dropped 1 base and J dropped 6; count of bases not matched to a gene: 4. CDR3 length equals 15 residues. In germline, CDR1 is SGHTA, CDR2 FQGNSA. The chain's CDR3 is CASSLVAGGFDTQYF. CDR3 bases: TGTGCCAGCAGCTTAGTAGCGGGGGGTTTTGATACGCAGTATTTT.

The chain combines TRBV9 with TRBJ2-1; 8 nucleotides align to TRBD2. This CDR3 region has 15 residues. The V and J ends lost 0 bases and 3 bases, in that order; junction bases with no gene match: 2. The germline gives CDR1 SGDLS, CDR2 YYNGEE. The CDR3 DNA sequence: TGTGCCAGCAGCGTAGACGGGGGGGGCTACAATGAGCAGTTCTTC. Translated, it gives CASSVDGGGYNEQFF.

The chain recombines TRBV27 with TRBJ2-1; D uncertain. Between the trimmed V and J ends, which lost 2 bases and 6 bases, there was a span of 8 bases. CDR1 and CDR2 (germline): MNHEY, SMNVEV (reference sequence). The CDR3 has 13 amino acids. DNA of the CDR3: TGTGCCAGCAGTTTAGTAGTATCCAATGAGCAGTTCTTC. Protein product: CASSLVVSNEQFF.

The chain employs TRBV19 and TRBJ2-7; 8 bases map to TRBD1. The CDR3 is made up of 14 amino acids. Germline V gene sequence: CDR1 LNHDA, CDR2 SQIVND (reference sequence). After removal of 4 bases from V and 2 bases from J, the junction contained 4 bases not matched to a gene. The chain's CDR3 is CASSSSGQAYEQYF. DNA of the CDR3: TGTGCCAGTAGTAGCTCGGGACAGGCCTACGAGCAGTACTTC.

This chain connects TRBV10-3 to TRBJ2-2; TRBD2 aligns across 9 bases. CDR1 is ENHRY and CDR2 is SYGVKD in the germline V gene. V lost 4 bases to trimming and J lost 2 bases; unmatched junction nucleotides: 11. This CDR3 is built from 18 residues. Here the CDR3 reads CAISGPSGGPINTGELFF. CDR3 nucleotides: TGTGCCATCAGTGGGCCCAGCGGGGGGCCGATAAACACCGGGGAGCTGTTTTTT.

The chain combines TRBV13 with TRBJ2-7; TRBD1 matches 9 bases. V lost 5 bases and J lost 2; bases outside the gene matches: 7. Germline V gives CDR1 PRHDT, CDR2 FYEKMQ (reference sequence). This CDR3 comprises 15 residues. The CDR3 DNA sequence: TGTGCCAGCAGCGCAAACAGGGGGCACACCTACGAGCAGTACTTC. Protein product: CASSANRGHTYEQYF.

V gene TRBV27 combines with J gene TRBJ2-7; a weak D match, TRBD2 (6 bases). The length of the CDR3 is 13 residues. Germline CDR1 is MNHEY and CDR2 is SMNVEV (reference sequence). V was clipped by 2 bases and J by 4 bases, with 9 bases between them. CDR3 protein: CASSLGSGYEQYF. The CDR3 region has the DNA TGTGCCAGCAGTTTAGGAAGCGGGTACGAGCAGTACTTC.

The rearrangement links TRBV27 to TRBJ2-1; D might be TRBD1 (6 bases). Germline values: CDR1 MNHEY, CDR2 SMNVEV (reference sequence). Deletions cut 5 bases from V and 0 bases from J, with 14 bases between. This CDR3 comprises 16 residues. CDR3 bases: TGTGCCAGCAGTCGCCCCCAGGGGAGCTCCTACAATGAGCAGTTCTTC. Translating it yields CASSRPQGSSYNEQFF.

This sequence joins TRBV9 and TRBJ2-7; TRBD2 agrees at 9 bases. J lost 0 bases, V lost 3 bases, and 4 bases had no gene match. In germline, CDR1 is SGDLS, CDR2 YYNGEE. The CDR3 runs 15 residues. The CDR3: CASSASGEASYEQYF. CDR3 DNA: TGTGCCAGCAGCGCTAGCGGGGAGGCCTCCTACGAGCAGTACTTC.